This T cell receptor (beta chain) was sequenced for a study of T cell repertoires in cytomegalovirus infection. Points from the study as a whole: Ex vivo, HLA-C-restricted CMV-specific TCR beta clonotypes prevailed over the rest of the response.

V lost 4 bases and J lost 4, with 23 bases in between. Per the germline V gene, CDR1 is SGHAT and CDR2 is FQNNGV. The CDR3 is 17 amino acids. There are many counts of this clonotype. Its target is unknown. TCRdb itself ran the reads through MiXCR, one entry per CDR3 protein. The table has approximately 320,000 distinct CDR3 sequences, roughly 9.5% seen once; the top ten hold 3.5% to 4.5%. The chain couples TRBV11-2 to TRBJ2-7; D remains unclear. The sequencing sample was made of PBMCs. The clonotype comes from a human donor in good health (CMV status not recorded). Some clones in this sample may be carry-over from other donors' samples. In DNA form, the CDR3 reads TGTGCCAGCAGCTCCTTAACCGGGTCCAGCATATCGTACGAGCAGTACTTC. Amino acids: CASSSLTGSSISYEQYF.